This T cell receptor (beta chain) was observed in a study of identical twins. Overall study findings and caveats: Among beta out-of-frame sequences, excess sharing between twins appeared weaker. Fewer insertions were carried by abundant cord blood beta clonotypes, but none was seen in memory repertoires.

From germline, CDR1 is ENHRY and CDR2 SYGVKD. This CDR3 contains 16 residues. As to this clonotype: Its antigen is undetermined. A much larger clonotype is one base distant, so this may be a read error.

TCRdb re-called the 5' RACE reads with MiXCR, one entry per CDR3 protein. The top ten clones hold roughly 1.5% of a sample with hundreds of thousands of distinct CDR3 sequences, more than 9% of them seen once. Healthy Caucasians alone served as donors. These sequences were also reported in another study, on yellow fever vaccine responses in identical twins. That paper adds: Reportedly, the response of twins' T cells to the vaccine seemed partly convergent, partly personalized.

The chain combines TRBV10-3 with TRBJ1-2; 8 positions match TRBD1. What was sequenced was PBMCs. The sequence was collected from a woman in her late teens or twenties in good health. CDR3 loop: CAIGDARQGAYYGYTF. In DNA, the CDR3 is TGTGCCATCGGTGACGCTCGGCAGGGGGCTTACTATGGCTACACCTTC.